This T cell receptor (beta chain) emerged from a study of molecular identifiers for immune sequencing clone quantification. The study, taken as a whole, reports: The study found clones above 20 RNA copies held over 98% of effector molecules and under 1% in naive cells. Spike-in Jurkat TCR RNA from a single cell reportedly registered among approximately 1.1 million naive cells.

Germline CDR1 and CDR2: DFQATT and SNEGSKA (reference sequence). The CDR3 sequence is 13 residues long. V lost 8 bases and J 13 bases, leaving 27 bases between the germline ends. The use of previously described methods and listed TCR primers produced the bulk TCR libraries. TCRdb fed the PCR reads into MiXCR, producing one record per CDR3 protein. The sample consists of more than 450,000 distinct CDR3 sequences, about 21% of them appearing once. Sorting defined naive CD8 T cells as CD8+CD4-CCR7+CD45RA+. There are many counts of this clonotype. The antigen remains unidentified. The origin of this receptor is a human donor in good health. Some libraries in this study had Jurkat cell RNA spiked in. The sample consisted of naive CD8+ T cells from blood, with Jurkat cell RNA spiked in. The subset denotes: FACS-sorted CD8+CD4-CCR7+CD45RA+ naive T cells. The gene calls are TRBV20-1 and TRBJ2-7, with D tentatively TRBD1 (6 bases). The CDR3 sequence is CSPINSHSTGYYF. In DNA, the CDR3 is TGCAGTCCTATCAACTCCCACTCGACAGGATATTACTTC.